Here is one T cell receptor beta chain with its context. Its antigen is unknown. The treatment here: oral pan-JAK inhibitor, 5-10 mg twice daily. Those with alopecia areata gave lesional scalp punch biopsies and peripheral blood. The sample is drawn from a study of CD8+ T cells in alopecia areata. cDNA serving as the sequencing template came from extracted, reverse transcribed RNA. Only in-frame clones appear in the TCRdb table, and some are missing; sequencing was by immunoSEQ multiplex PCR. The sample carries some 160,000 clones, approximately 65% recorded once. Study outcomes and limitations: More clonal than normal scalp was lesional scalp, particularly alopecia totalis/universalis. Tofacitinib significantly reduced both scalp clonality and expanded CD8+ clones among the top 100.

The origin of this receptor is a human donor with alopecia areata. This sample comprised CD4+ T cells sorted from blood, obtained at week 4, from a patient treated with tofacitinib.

In DNA form, the CDR3 reads TGCGCCAGCAGCTTGGGGGGGACACTATTTAACATGAACACTGAAGCTTTCTTT. Translated, it gives CASSLGGTLFNMNTEAFF. The chain combines TRBV5-1 with TRBJ1-1; D might be TRBD1 (6 bases). The germline gives CDR1 SGHRS, CDR2 YFSETQ. The CDR3 consists of 18 residues. V lost 0 bases and J 0 bases, leaving 18 bases between the germline ends. The full variable domain, completed using reference TRBV5-1 and TRBJ1-1, is KAGVTQTPRYLIKTRGQQVTLSCSPISGHRSVSWYQQTPGQGLQFLFEYFSETQRNKGNFPGRFSGRQFSNSRSEMNVSTLELGDSALYLCASSLGGTLFNMNTEAFFGQGTRLTVV.